The 20 T cell receptor beta chains in this list originate from one sample, sequenced in a study of cytomegalovirus exposure and HLA in healthy donors (dated by TCRdb to 2017 to 2019). The protocol used for the library was the immunoSEQ multiplex PCR assay. For the multiplex PCR, a mixture combining 60 forward primers for TCR Vbeta segments and 13 reverse primers for TCR Jbeta segments was used. This immuneACCESS table, as held by TCRdb, lists in-frame sequences with V and J called but not all clones. Of the missing ones, under half trace to an unresolved V gene in checked studies; the others have no known cause. The table for this sample lists approximately 180,000 clones; 80% to 85% of them were counted only once. About 1% of the sample is taken by the ten largest. Sequenced sample: PBMCs. Every receptor here comes from a woman between 40 and 55 years old in good health and CMV-seronegative.

The V and J genes are TRBV5-4 and TRBJ1-1; 8 positions agree with TRBD1. Trimming at V came to 4 bases and at J to 6 bases, leaving 8 bases not matched to a gene. CDR1 and CDR2 (germline): SGHNT, YYREEE (reference sequence). CDR3 size: 14 residues. The CDR3 DNA reads TGTGCCAGCAGCGGGGACAGGTTAGTTGCTGAAGCTTTCTTT. The encoded protein is CASSGDRLVAEAFF.

The rearrangement joins TRBV5-1 to TRBJ2-1; 11 bases agree with TRBD2. This CDR3 comprises 15 residues. Germline V gene data show CDR1 as SGHRS and CDR2 as YFSETQ. With V trimmed by 6 bases and J by 10 bases, 12 bases remained unmatched. CDR3 residues: CASNQLAGDMDEQFF. In nucleotides, the CDR3 is TGCGCCAGCAATCAACTAGCGGGAGATATGGACGAGCAGTTCTTC.

The rearrangement uses TRBV11-2 and TRBJ1-1; D may be TRBD1 (6 bases). CDR3 length: 15 amino acids. V was cut by 5 bases and J by 4 bases, with 17 bases left in between. The germline gives CDR1 SGHAT, CDR2 FQNNGV. CDR3 sequence: CASSEGRQAFTEAFF. CDR3 nucleotides: TGTGCCAGCAGCGAGGGGCGACAGGCCTTCACTGAAGCTTTCTTT.

The chain couples TRBV19 to TRBJ1-1; perhaps TRBD1 as D (5 bases). V lost 1 base and J 4 bases, leaving 13 bases between the germline ends. The length of the CDR3 is 15 residues. Germline CDR1 LNHDA, CDR2 SQIVND (reference sequence). This chain's CDR3 is CASSIGPRQFTEAFF. The CDR3 nucleotides read TGTGCCAGTAGTATAGGCCCCAGACAGTTCACTGAAGCTTTCTTT. Combining the CDR3 with reference TRBV19 and TRBJ1-1 gives the whole variable domain DGGITQSPKYLFRKEGQNVTLSCEQNLNHDAMYWYRQDPGQGLRLIYYSQIVNDFQKGDIAEGYSVSREKKESFPLTVTSAQKNPTAFYLCASSIGPRQFTEAFFGQGTRLTVV.

The chain couples TRBV2 to TRBJ2-7; TRBD2 agrees at 11 bases. Germline loops: CDR1 SNHLY, CDR2 FYNNEI. The trim removed 3 bases at V and 4 bases at J, leaving 5 bases unmatched. CDR3 length: 15 amino acids. The CDR3, as DNA: TGTGCCAGCAGTGAGTCCCGGACTAGCGGGTACGAGCAGTACTTC. Its translation is CASSESRTSGYEQYF.

The chain links TRBV5-4 to TRBJ2-1; tentatively, D is TRBD1 (6 bases). The CDR3 spans 14 residues. Germline V lookup: CDR1 SGHNT, CDR2 YYREEE (reference sequence). Trimming removed 3 bases at V and 8 bases at J, with 15 bases between. The CDR3 DNA follows: TGTGCCAGCAGCTCGGACAGAAAAGCCTATGAGCAGTTCTTC. Translating gives CASSSDRKAYEQFF.

This rearrangement joins TRBV2 to TRBJ1-1, with a tentative D call TRBD1 (6 bases). The ends were cut back, 6 bases at V and 5 bases at J, with 16 bases in the middle. This CDR3 contains 14 residues. Germline V gene lookup returns CDR1 SNHLY and CDR2 FYNNEI. CDR3 region: CASRETQGGTEAFF. CDR3 nucleotides: TGTGCCAGCAGGGAGACACAAGGGGGTACTGAAGCTTTCTTT.

The V gene is TRBV14, the J gene TRBJ2-1, with 11 positions matching TRBD2. The CDR3 consists of 13 residues. The V gene's germline CDR1 is SGHDN and CDR2 FVKESK. The ends lost 1 base at V and 15 bases at J; junction bases unmatched: 5. CDR3 amino acids: CASSQVLAGGSFF. In DNA form, the CDR3 reads TGTGCCAGCAGCCAAGTGCTAGCGGGAGGATCGTTCTTC. Complete variable domain (other parts from reference TRBV14 and TRBJ2-1): EAGVTQFPSHSVIEKGQTVTLRCDPISGHDNLYWYRRVMGKEIKFLLHFVKESKQDESGMPNNRFLAERTGGTYSTLKVQPAELEDSGVYFCASSQVLAGGSFFGPGTRLTVL.

This chain uses TRBV2 with TRBJ2-7; 7 positions match TRBD1. Trimming took 6 bases from V and 6 from J; bases not matched to a gene: 5. The CDR3 runs to 12 residues. CDR1 is SNHLY and CDR2 is FYNNEI in the germline V gene. For the CDR3, the DNA is TGTGCCAGCAGGGACACAGGGGTCGAGCAGTACTTC. It yields the protein CASRDTGVEQYF.

This chain links TRBV6-5 with TRBJ2-7, with D tentatively TRBD1 (5 bases). The germline V and J ends were trimmed by 2 bases and 3 bases, with 11 bases remaining between them. CDR1 and CDR2 from the germline V gene are MNHEY and SVGAGI. This CDR3 spans 14 amino acids. In DNA, the CDR3 is TGTGCCAGCAGTTACGAGGCAGGGATCTACGAGCAGTACTTC. Protein product: CASSYEAGIYEQYF.

The V and J genes are TRBV19 and TRBJ2-7; D uncertain. CDR3 length: 17 residues. Germline lookup yields CDR1 LNHDA and CDR2 SQIVND (reference sequence). V was clipped by 2 bases and J by 0 bases, with 17 bases between them. In DNA, the CDR3 is TGTGCCAGTAGTATAACGTTTGGGCAGCAAAACTCCTACGAGCAGTACTTC. Amino acid sequence: CASSITFGQQNSYEQYF. Variable domain in full (rest from reference TRBV19 and TRBJ2-7): DGGITQSPKYLFRKEGQNVTLSCEQNLNHDAMYWYRQDPGQGLRLIYYSQIVNDFQKGDIAEGYSVSREKKESFPLTVTSAQKNPTAFYLCASSITFGQQNSYEQYFGPGTRLTVT.

V gene TRBV2 combines with J gene TRBJ1-1; unclear D gene. Trimming pared 4 bases from V and 1 base from J, leaving 10 bases between. This CDR3 has 14 amino acids. CDR1 is SNHLY and CDR2 is FYNNEI in the germline V gene. The CDR3 spells CASSGATANTEAFF. Here the CDR3 DNA reads TGTGCCAGCAGTGGCGCTACAGCGAACACTGAAGCTTTCTTT.

V is TRBV2 and J is TRBJ1-4; 7 bases fit TRBD1. CDR1 SNHLY and CDR2 FYNNEI come from the germline V gene. V shed 6 bases, J shed 6 bases, and the junction held 4 bases outside the gene matches. The CDR3 loop spans 13 amino acids. The CDR3 DNA reads TGTGCCAGCAGGACAGGGTATGATGAAAAACTGTTTTTT. Translation: CASRTGYDEKLFF.

V is TRBV2 and J is TRBJ2-3; D is perhaps TRBD2 (6 bases). The V end was cut by 5 bases, the J end by 0 bases, with 12 bases between. Germline lookup yields CDR1 SNHLY and CDR2 FYNNEI. The CDR3 has 15 amino acids. The CDR3 loop reads CASSSTSPSTDTQYF. Written as DNA, the CDR3 is TGTGCCAGCAGTTCAACTAGCCCTAGCACAGATACGCAGTATTTT.

As DNA, the CDR3 is TGTGCCAGTAGGGAACAGGGGTCCGGAAACACCATATATTTT. This translates into CASREQGSGNTIYF. This chain connects TRBV19 to TRBJ1-3; 7 nucleotides align to TRBD1. This CDR3 spans 14 amino acids. CDR1 LNHDA and CDR2 SQIVND come from the germline V gene (reference sequence). Trimming removed 6 bases from V and 4 bases from J; junction bases left unmatched: 6. The whole variable domain, filled in from reference TRBV19 and TRBJ1-3, reads DGGITQSPKYLFRKEGQNVTLSCEQNLNHDAMYWYRQDPGQGLRLIYYSQIVNDFQKGDIAEGYSVSREKKESFPLTVTSAQKNPTAFYLCASREQGSGNTIYFGEGSWLTVV.

The chain combines TRBV7-2 with TRBJ1-2; TRBD1 agrees at 7 bases. CDR1 SGHTA and CDR2 FQGNSA come from the germline V gene. This CDR3 is built from 16 residues. V lost 6 bases and J lost 0; bases outside the gene matches: 10. In DNA, the CDR3 is TGTGCCAGCAGACAACACGGGACAGCTTCTAACTATGGCTACACCTTC. This encodes CASRQHGTASNYGYTF.

The J gene is TRBJ2-2, the V gene TRBV14; D is ambiguous. Germline CDR1 is SGHDN and CDR2 is FVKESK. The CDR3 runs 15 residues. The V end was cut by 0 bases, the J end by 8 bases, with 13 bases between. The CDR3: CASSQDRSWVGELFF. The CDR3 coding sequence is TGTGCCAGCAGCCAAGATCGTAGCTGGGTAGGGGAGCTGTTTTTT.

The chain is built from TRBV6-5 and TRBJ2-1; 7 bases match TRBD1. Germline V gene data show CDR1 as MNHEY and CDR2 as SVGAGI. The CDR3 length is 15 residues. J lost 0 bases, V lost 6 bases, and 5 bases had no gene match. Here the CDR3 DNA reads TGTGCCAGCAGAAGACAGGGCTTCTCCTACAATGAGCAGTTCTTC. As protein: CASRRQGFSYNEQFF.

The chain employs TRBV4-1 and TRBJ1-3; 7 nucleotides match TRBD1. Germline CDR1 is MGHRA and CDR2 is YSYEKL. The CDR3 loop spans 19 amino acids. V trimming: 1 base; J trimming: 0 bases; junction bases outside the gene matches: 12. CDR3: CASSQGGTAPLSSGNTIYF. DNA of the CDR3: TGCGCCAGCAGCCAAGGAGGGACAGCGCCCTTGAGCTCTGGAAACACCATATATTTT.

This chain's CDR3 is CASSDKQGLTYNEQFF. The CDR3 nucleotides are TGTGCCAGTAGTGATAAGCAGGGTTTAACGTACAATGAGCAGTTCTTC. This chain connects TRBV19 to TRBJ2-1; D is possibly TRBD1 (5 bases). Germline CDR1 reads LNHDA; CDR2 reads SQIVND (reference sequence). The CDR3 has 16 amino acids. The germline V and J ends were trimmed by 5 bases and 4 bases, with 18 bases remaining between them.